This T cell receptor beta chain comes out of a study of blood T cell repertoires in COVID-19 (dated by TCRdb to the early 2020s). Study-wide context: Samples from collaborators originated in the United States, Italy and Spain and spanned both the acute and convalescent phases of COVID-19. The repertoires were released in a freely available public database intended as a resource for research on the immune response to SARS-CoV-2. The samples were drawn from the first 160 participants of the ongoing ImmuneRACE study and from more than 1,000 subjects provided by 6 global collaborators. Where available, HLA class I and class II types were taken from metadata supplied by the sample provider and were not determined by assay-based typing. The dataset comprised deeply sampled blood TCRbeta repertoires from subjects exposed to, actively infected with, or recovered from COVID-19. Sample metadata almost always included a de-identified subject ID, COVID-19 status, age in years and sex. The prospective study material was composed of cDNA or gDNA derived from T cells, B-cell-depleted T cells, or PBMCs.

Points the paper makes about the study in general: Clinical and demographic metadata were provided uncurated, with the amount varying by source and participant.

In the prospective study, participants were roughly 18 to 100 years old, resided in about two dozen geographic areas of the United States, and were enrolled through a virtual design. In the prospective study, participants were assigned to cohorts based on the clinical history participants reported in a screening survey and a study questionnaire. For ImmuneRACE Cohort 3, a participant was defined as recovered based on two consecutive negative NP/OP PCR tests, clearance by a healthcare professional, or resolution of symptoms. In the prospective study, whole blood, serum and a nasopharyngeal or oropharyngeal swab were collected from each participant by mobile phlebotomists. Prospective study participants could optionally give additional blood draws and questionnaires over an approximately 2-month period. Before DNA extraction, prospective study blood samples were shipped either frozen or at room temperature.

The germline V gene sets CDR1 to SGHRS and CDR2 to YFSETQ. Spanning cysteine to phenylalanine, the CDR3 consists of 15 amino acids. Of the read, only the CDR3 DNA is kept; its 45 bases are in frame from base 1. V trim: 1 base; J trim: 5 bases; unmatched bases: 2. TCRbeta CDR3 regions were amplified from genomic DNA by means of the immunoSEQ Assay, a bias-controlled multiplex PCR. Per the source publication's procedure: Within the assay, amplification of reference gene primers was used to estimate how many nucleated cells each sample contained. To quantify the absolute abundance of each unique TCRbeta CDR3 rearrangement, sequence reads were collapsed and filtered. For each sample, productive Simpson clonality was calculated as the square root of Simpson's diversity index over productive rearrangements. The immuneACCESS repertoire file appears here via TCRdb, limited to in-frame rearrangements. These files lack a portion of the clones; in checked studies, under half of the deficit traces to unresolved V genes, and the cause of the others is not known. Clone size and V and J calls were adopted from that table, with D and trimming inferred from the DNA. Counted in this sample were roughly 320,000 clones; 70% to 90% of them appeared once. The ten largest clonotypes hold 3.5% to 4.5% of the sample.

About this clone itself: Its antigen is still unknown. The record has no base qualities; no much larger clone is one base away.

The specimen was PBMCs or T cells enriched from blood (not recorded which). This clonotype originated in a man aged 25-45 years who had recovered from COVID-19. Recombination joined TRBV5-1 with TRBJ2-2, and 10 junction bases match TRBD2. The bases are TGCGCCAGCAGCTTGCGACTAGCGGGTACCGGGGAGCTGTTTTTT. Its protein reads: CASSLRLAGTGELFF.